This T cell receptor beta chain was identified in a study of blood T cell repertoires in COVID-19. This clone was found once. The CDR3 length is 13 residues. CDR1 is SGHRS and CDR2 is YFSETQ in the germline V gene. Trimming left V 0 bases short and J 8 bases short, with 11 bases between. Sequencing was performed with immunoSEQ multiplex PCR; in TCRdb, only in-frame clones are kept and a portion is missing. The data show a few hundred thousand clones, approximately 86% seen once. The rearrangement uses TRBV5-1 and TRBJ1-2; D perhaps matches TRBD1 (5 bases). This TCR derives from a man in his thirties or forties with active or convalescent COVID-19. Sequencing input: peripheral blood. CDR3 in amino acids: CASSLVSGIGYTF. The CDR3 DNA reads TGCGCCAGCAGCTTGGTTTCAGGGATCGGCTACACCTTC.